Presented here are 15 T cell receptor beta chains from one specimen sequenced in a study of cytomegalovirus exposure and HLA in healthy donors. Primers for the PCR totalled 60 Vbeta and 13 Jbeta. Using immunoSEQ multiplex PCR, the repertoire was profiled, and TCRdb retains in-frame clones only, with some absent. The table includes roughly 100,000 clones, around 67% detected once. The sample was PBMCs. Source of these receptors: a woman aged 45-60 years in good health and CMV-seronegative.

The V call is TRBV28, the J call TRBJ2-7; 8 bases are a match to TRBD1. Germline V gives CDR1 MDHEN, CDR2 SYDVKM. V trimming: 3 bases; J trimming: 5 bases; junction bases outside the gene matches: 3. The CDR3 length is 13 residues. CDR3 coding DNA: TGTGCCAGCAGTTTCCAGGGGGCCCACGAGCAGTACTTC. It codes for CASSFQGAHEQYF.

There are a few counts of this clone. V gene TRBV7-3 combines with J gene TRBJ2-1; a weak D match, TRBD2 (6 bases). The CDR3 has 15 amino acids. The germline V gene has CDR1 SGHTA and CDR2 FQGTGA. V dropped 5 bases and J dropped 1 base, with 12 bases sitting between them. The CDR3 reads CASSTQAGSYNEQFF. The CDR3 DNA follows: TGTGCCAGCAGCACCCAAGCGGGTTCCTACAATGAGCAGTTCTTC.

The V gene is TRBV19, the J gene TRBJ2-1; TRBD2 matches at 15 bases. The CDR3 runs to 19 residues. From germline, CDR1 is LNHDA and CDR2 SQIVND (reference sequence). V was clipped by 6 bases and J by 7 bases; unmatched bases: 16. This chain's CDR3 is CASSPSPGLAGGYKNEQFF. CDR3 nucleotides: TGTGCCAGTAGCCCATCTCCGGGACTAGCGGGAGGATATAAGAATGAGCAGTTCTTC.

The chain recombines TRBV7-2 with TRBJ1-4; D remains ambiguous. Trimming left V 4 bases short and J 6 bases short, with 21 bases between. The length of the CDR3 is 17 residues. The germline gives CDR1 SGHTA, CDR2 FQGNSA. The CDR3 DNA follows: TGTGCCAGCAGCTCCAGACCTGAGGCCAACCGCTATGAAAAACTGTTTTTT. Encoded protein: CASSSRPEANRYEKLFF.

The rearrangement joins TRBV2 to TRBJ1-2; TRBD1 matches 10 bases. CDR3 length equals 13 residues. Germline V gene lookup returns CDR1 SNHLY and CDR2 FYNNEI. Trimming cost V 6 bases and J 4 bases; bases outside gene matches: 2. CDR3 DNA: TGTGCCAGCAGGACAGGGGGCATCTATGGCTACACCTTC. This sequence encodes CASRTGGIYGYTF.

The chain couples TRBV6-5 to TRBJ1-1; perhaps TRBD1 as D (6 bases). The V end was cut by 7 bases, the J end by 13 bases, with 28 bases between. Germline CDR1 and CDR2: MNHEY and SVGAGI. This CDR3 spans 15 amino acids. The CDR3 loop is CASTPFGTLPFGGFF. CDR3 DNA: TGTGCCAGCACCCCCTTCGGGACACTTCCCTTTGGGGGTTTCTTT.

The genes are TRBV7-9 and TRBJ2-2; possibly TRBD1 for D (6 bases). The CDR3 totals 14 residues. Trimming stripped 3 bases from V and 4 bases from J, with 9 bases between. CDR1 and CDR2 from the germline V gene are SEHNR and FQNEAQ (reference sequence). For the CDR3, the DNA is TGTGCCAGCAGCTTCGACAGGCTCACCGGGGAGCTGTTTTTT. As protein: CASSFDRLTGELFF. The full variable domain, rest sourced from reference TRBV7-9 and TRBJ2-2, is DTGVSQNPRHKITKRGQNVTFRCDPISEHNRLYWYRQTLGQGPEFLTYFQNEAQLEKSRLLSDRFSAERPKGSFSTLEIQRTEQGDSAMYLCASSFDRLTGELFFGEGSRLTVL.

The chain employs TRBV5-6 and TRBJ2-5, with 8 positions matching TRBD2. CDR3 length: 16 amino acids. CDR1 is SGHDT and CDR2 is YYEEEE in the germline V gene. V dropped 4 bases and J dropped 9; count of bases not matched to a gene: 17. CDR3 protein: CASSTRGAGVMSAQYF. CDR3 nucleotides: TGTGCCAGCAGCACGCGGGGGGCCGGGGTAATGTCGGCCCAGTACTTC.

Worth noting for this clone: Distinct nucleotide sequences in the sample also encode this CDR3. The chain couples TRBV7-2 to TRBJ2-5; D is unclear. The CDR3 loop spans 12 amino acids. Trimming took 1 base from V and 4 from J, leaving 4 bases between them. Germline lookup yields CDR1 SGHTA and CDR2 FQGNSA. The CDR3 protein is CASSLVRETQYF. CDR3 coding DNA: TGTGCCAGCAGCTTAGTTCGAGAGACCCAGTACTTC.

This chain uses TRBV4-2 with TRBJ2-7; 8 positions agree with TRBD1. Germline trimming cut 4 bases from V and 2 bases from J; bases unmatched to any gene: 4. The germline CDR1 and CDR2 sequences are LGHNA and YNFKEQ. The CDR3 covers 14 residues. The DNA for the CDR3 is TGTGCCAGCAGCCCGACAGGGGCGACCTACGAGCAGTACTTC. Translation gives CASSPTGATYEQYF.

This clone was counted a few times. The CDR3 loop reads CASSSLEGAYNSPLHF. CDR3 nucleotide sequence: TGTGCCAGCAGTTCCTTAGAGGGTGCCTATAATTCACCCCTCCACTTT. The V and J genes are TRBV5-5 and TRBJ1-6; D not resolved. The CDR3 has 16 residues. CDR1 is SGHKS and CDR2 is YYEKEE in the germline V gene (reference sequence). V shed 5 bases and J shed 2 bases, with 14 bases lying between them. Complete variable domain (other parts from reference TRBV5-5 and TRBJ1-6): DAGVTQSPTHLIKTRGQQVTLRCSPISGHKSVSWYQQVLGQGPQFIFQYYEKEERGRGNFPDRFSARQFPNYSSELNVNALLLGDSALYLCASSSLEGAYNSPLHFGNGTRLTVT.

The chain couples TRBV9 to TRBJ2-5; 10 nucleotides agree with TRBD2. The CDR3 has 15 amino acids. CDR1 is SGDLS and CDR2 is YYNGEE in the germline V gene. V gave up 1 base and J gave up 4 bases; unmatched junction bases: 4. CDR3 protein: CASSVSSGGGETQYF. The CDR3 DNA is TGTGCCAGCAGCGTATCTAGCGGGGGAGGAGAGACCCAGTACTTC.

This clone was detected only once. Within the sample, other DNA sequences also encode this same CDR3. The chain recombines TRBV2 with TRBJ1-1; D might be TRBD1 (5 bases). With 3 bases removed from V and 0 bases from J, the gap between germline ends came to 11 bases. The CDR3 contains 15 residues. Germline V gives CDR1 SNHLY, CDR2 FYNNEI. The CDR3 bases are TGTGCCAGCAGTGAGGACACTAACTTGAACACTGAAGCTTTCTTT. Translating it yields CASSEDTNLNTEAFF.

This chain connects TRBV9 to TRBJ2-3, with D uncertain. The V gene lost 4 bases and the J gene lost 0 bases, with 15 bases spanning the gap. The germline CDR1 and CDR2 sequences are SGDLS and YYNGEE. CDR3 length: 16 amino acids. The CDR3 protein is CASSKNNPYSTDTQYF. The CDR3 DNA sequence: TGTGCCAGCAGCAAGAATAACCCCTACAGCACAGATACGCAGTATTTT.

This chain uses TRBV28 with TRBJ1-5, with D possibly being TRBD1 (5 bases). CDR3 length equals 15 residues. V shed 2 bases and J shed 0 bases, with 8 bases lying between them. From germline, CDR1 is MDHEN and CDR2 SYDVKM. The CDR3 bases are TGTGCCAGCAGTTTAAGGGGTTATAGCAATCAGCCCCAGCATTTT. This gives the protein CASSLRGYSNQPQHF.